A single sample gave rise to the 22 T cell receptor beta chains below, sequenced in a study of blood T cell repertoires in COVID-19. Data came from immunoSEQ multiplex PCR; TCRdb stores just in-frame clones and leaves some out. The top ten clones hold around 2.7% of a sample with over 150,000 clones, around 84% of them seen once. Material: peripheral blood. The receptors were gathered from a man between 40 and 49 years old with active or convalescent COVID-19.

The V and J genes are TRBV5-1 and TRBJ1-6, with D perhaps matching TRBD1 (5 bases). This CDR3 has 16 amino acids. V was pared by 4 bases and J by 9 bases, with 20 bases between. The germline CDR1 and CDR2 sequences are SGHRS and YFSETQ. Written as DNA, the CDR3 is TGCGCCAGCAGCCCTATGGGGAGGGGATCGGGTTCACCCCTCCACTTT. It codes for CASSPMGRGSGSPLHF. The whole variable domain, remainder taken from reference TRBV5-1 and TRBJ1-6, is KAGVTQTPRYLIKTRGQQVTLSCSPISGHRSVSWYQQTPGQGLQFLFEYFSETQRNKGNFPGRFSGRQFSNSRSEMNVSTLELGDSALYLCASSPMGRGSGSPLHFGNGTRLTVT.

This chain links TRBV19 with TRBJ2-1, with 7 bases identical to TRBD1. CDR1 and CDR2 (germline): LNHDA, SQIVND (reference sequence). V shed 8 bases and J 2 bases; nucleotides not matched to a gene: 12. This CDR3 spans 16 amino acids. As DNA, the CDR3 is TGTGCCAGTGGGGTTACAGGGGTTCTAGCCTACAATGAGCAGTTCTTC. It encodes CASGVTGVLAYNEQFF.

This chain uses TRBV29-1 with TRBJ2-5; the match to TRBD2 covers 11 bases. The V segment lost 4 bases and the J segment 6 bases; nucleotides outside the gene matches: 13. CDR3 size: 16 residues. CDR1 and CDR2 (germline): SQVTM, ANQGSEA. The CDR3 DNA follows: TGCAGCGTTGGACAAGGTAGCGGGGGGGCCCGAAAGACCCAGTACTTC. Translation gives CSVGQGSGGARKTQYF. The full variable domain, its missing parts supplied by reference TRBV29-1 and TRBJ2-5, is SAVISQKPSRDICQRGTSLTIQCQVDSQVTMMFWYRQQPGQSLTLIATANQGSEATYESGFVIDKFPISRPNLTFSTLTVSNMSPEDSSIYLCSVGQGSGGARKTQYFGPGTRLLVL.

V gene TRBV6-5 combines with J gene TRBJ1-6; the D is unclear. There are 16 residues in the CDR3. Germline CDR1 MNHEY, CDR2 SVGAGI. Deletions cut 6 bases from V and 7 bases from J, with 19 bases between. This chain's CDR3 is CASSYRETVLNSPLHF. The DNA of the CDR3 is TGTGCCAGCAGCTACCGCGAAACAGTGTTAAATTCACCCCTCCACTTT.

J is TRBJ2-4 and V is TRBV27; possible D gene TRBD2, 7 bases. CDR1 is MNHEY and CDR2 is SMNVEV in the germline V gene (reference sequence). The V end was cut by 0 bases, the J end by 8 bases, with 11 bases between. CDR3 length equals 14 residues. The CDR3 DNA sequence: TGTGCCAGCAGTTTATCGGCGGGGGCGGACATTCAGTACTTC. Its protein is CASSLSAGADIQYF.

The rearrangement joins TRBV6-5 to TRBJ1-1; 7 bases are a match to TRBD1. Germline lookup yields CDR1 MNHEY and CDR2 SVGAGI. With V trimmed by 4 bases and J by 5 bases, 4 bases remained unmatched. This CDR3 has 13 amino acids. The CDR3 nucleotides read TGTGCCAGCAGTTCGGACAGGAAGACTGAAGCTTTCTTT. This gives the protein CASSSDRKTEAFF.

The rearrangement uses TRBV30 and TRBJ1-4; D is unclear. V lost 1 base and J 0 bases, leaving 6 bases between the germline ends. The CDR3 is 14 amino acids. The germline gives CDR1 GTSNPN, CDR2 SVGIG (reference sequence). CDR3 nucleotides: TGTGCCTGGAGTGGACACTCAACTAATGAAAAACTGTTTTTT. Protein: CAWSGHSTNEKLFF.

The rearrangement joins TRBV10-3 to TRBJ1-5; D is uncertain. CDR1 is ENHRY and CDR2 is SYGVKD in the germline V gene. This CDR3 region has 14 residues. Trimming removed 0 bases from V and 1 base from J, with 4 bases in between. This chain's CDR3 is CAISESTSNQPQHF. In DNA, the CDR3 is TGTGCCATCAGTGAGTCTACAAGCAATCAGCCCCAGCATTTT.

This chain connects TRBV7-8 to TRBJ1-3; a possible D gene is TRBD1 (6 bases). This CDR3 region has 14 residues. The V and J ends lost 5 bases and 8 bases respectively, with 16 bases between them. Germline CDR1 reads SGHVS; CDR2 reads FQNEAQ. CDR3 in DNA: TGTGCCAGCAGCCCTAGGGGGGGTTGGGACACCATATATTTT. Its translation: CASSPRGGWDTIYF.

This chain joins TRBV29-1 and TRBJ1-2, with D possibly TRBD1 on 5 matching bases. Trimming left V 4 bases short and J 0 bases short, with 6 bases between. The CDR3 consists of 12 residues. Germline CDR1 reads SQVTM; CDR2 reads ANQGSEA. For the CDR3, the DNA is TGCAGCGTTGGGGGGGCTAACTATGGCTACACCTTC. Its protein is CSVGGANYGYTF.

This clone was recorded only once. The rearrangement links TRBV30 to TRBJ2-2; 12 bases fit TRBD1. This CDR3 spans 15 amino acids. CDR1 and CDR2 (germline): GTSNPN, SVGIG (reference sequence). Trimming at V came to 4 bases and at J to 7 bases, leaving 7 bases not matched to a gene. The CDR3 DNA reads as TGTGCCTGGATCCGGGACAGGGGGCGGATCGGGGAGCTGTTTTTT. Translating gives CAWIRDRGRIGELFF. The variable domain in full, completed from reference TRBV30 and TRBJ2-2, reads SQTIHQWPATLVQPVGSPLSLECTVEGTSNPNLYWYRQAAGRGLQLLFYSVGIGQISSEVPQNLSASRPQDRQFILSSKKLLLSDSGFYLCAWIRDRGRIGELFFGEGSRLTVL.

The gene calls are TRBV7-9 and TRBJ1-6; D gene ambiguous. The CDR3 totals 14 residues. Trimming removed 6 bases at V and 10 bases at J, with 16 bases between. Germline assignment: CDR1 SEHNR and CDR2 FQNEAQ (reference sequence). CDR3 loop: CASRVAGEGSPLHF. For the CDR3, the DNA is TGTGCCAGCAGGGTTGCCGGGGAAGGGTCACCCCTCCACTTT.

In this sample, this clone turned up a few times. The chain joins TRBV27 to TRBJ1-1, with D hard to call. The germline gives CDR1 MNHEY, CDR2 SMNVEV (reference sequence). The germline V and J ends were trimmed by 5 bases and 1 base, with 8 bases remaining between them. The CDR3 is made up of 13 amino acids. The CDR3 DNA follows: TGTGCCAGCAGTCCCTTCTCGAACACTGAAGCTTTCTTT. As protein: CASSPFSNTEAFF.

The chain has TRBV7-8 and TRBJ2-1; tentatively, D is TRBD1 (6 bases). The V gene lost 1 base and the J gene lost 7 bases, with 11 bases spanning the gap. This CDR3 has 14 amino acids. In germline, CDR1 is SGHVS, CDR2 FQNEAQ. CDR3 DNA: TGTGCCAGCAGCTTAGTACAGGGTAGGAATGAGCAGTTCTTC. Translation: CASSLVQGRNEQFF.

This chain connects TRBV7-6 to TRBJ2-3, with 14 positions matching TRBD2. This CDR3 contains 19 residues. Germline-derived CDR1 and CDR2 are SGHVS and FNYEAQ. The trim removed 5 bases at V and 1 base at J, leaving 11 bases unmatched. The CDR3 reads CASSLFGLAGGYRTDTQYF. In DNA form, the CDR3 reads TGTGCCAGCAGCCTTTTTGGACTAGCGGGGGGCTACCGCACAGATACGCAGTATTTT.

This chain links TRBV7-9 with TRBJ1-1, with D tentatively TRBD1 (5 bases). Germline CDR1 and CDR2: SEHNR and FQNEAQ (reference sequence). CDR3 size: 15 residues. V was cut by 5 bases and J by 6 bases, with 19 bases left in between. The CDR3 DNA reads TGTGCCAGCAGCATCCCCCTCCAGGGAGGCGCTGAAGCTTTCTTT. Its translation: CASSIPLQGGAEAFF.

The V call is TRBV6-7, the J call TRBJ2-7; 9 bases are shared with TRBD1. TRBV6-7 is noted as an ORF with a role that remains uncertain. The ends lost 6 bases at V and 4 bases at J; junction bases unmatched: 13. The CDR3 is 16 residues long. The CDR3 loop reads CASSEGCGTGSYEQYF. The CDR3, as DNA: TGTGCCAGCAGCGAAGGCTGTGGGACAGGGTCATACGAGCAGTACTTC.

As to this clone: Compared with germline, one end of the junction differs, possibly owing to a read error. J is TRBJ1-5 and V is TRBV5-7, with no clear D. TRBV5-7 is an ORF for which the function is uncertain. This CDR3 spans 18 amino acids. For the CDR3, the DNA is TGTGCCAGCAGCTTGAGAACCGAGACGGGGAATAGCAATCAGCTCCAGCATTTT. It yields the protein CASSLRTETGNSNQLQHF.

This sequence joins TRBV6-1 and TRBJ1-1; a weak D match, TRBD1 (5 bases). The CDR3 covers 14 residues. The V gene lost 1 base and the J gene lost 7 bases, with 13 bases spanning the gap. CDR1 is MNHNS, CDR2 SASEGT, per germline. Here the CDR3 reads CASSEVRVGDEAFF. The DNA for the CDR3 is TGTGCCAGCAGTGAAGTGAGAGTAGGGGATGAAGCTTTCTTT.

This rearrangement joins TRBV9 to TRBJ2-7, with D possibly being TRBD2 (7 bases). CDR1 and CDR2 from the germline V gene are SGDLS and YYNGEE. Trimming took 3 bases from V and 5 from J, leaving 15 bases between them. The CDR3 consists of 14 residues. The CDR3 region is CASSAGGGADEQYF. In DNA, the CDR3 is TGTGCCAGCAGCGCAGGAGGGGGGGCCGACGAGCAGTACTTC.

Only a few counts were recorded for this clone. V is TRBV12-3 or TRBV12-4 and J is TRBJ2-7, with TRBD1 as a possible D gene (6 bases). Trimming removed 2 bases from V and 6 bases from J, with 11 bases in between. The CDR3 has 13 amino acids. The CDR3 region is CASSLKGGGEQYF. The CDR3 nucleotides are TGTGCCAGCAGTTTAAAAGGGGGTGGCGAGCAGTACTTC.

The rearrangement joins TRBV15 to TRBJ1-1; perhaps TRBD1 as D (5 bases). Trimming took off 0 bases at V and 4 bases at J, with 9 bases between the two ends. The CDR3 is 14 amino acids. Germline V gene lookup returns CDR1 LNHNV and CDR2 YYDKDF (reference sequence). The CDR3 region has the DNA TGTGCCACCAGCAGAGAGGAAAGGGGCACTGAAGCTTTCTTT. It is translated as CATSREERGTEAFF.